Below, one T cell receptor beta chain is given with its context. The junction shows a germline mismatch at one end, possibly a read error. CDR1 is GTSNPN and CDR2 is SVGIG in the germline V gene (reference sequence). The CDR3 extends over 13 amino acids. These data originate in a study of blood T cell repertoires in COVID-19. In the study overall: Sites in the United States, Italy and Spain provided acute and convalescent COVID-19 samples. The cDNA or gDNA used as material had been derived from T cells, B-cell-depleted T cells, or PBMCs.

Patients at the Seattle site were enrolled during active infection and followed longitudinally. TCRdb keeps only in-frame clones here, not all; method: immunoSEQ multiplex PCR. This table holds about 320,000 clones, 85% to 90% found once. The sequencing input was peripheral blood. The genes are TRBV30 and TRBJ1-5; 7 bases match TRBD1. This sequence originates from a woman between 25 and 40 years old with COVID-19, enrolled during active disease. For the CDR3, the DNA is TGTGCCTGCAGTGCAGGGGGGAGCCAGCCCCAGCATTTT. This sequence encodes CACSAGGSQPQHF.